What follows is one TCR beta chain and its context. TCRdb keeps only in-frame clones here, not all; method: immunoSEQ multiplex PCR. The sample contains about 82,000 clones, more than 85% of which appear only once. This sample stems from a study of OX40 agonist ivuxolimab in advanced cancers. Germline CDR1 is MNHEY and CDR2 is SVGAGI. The CDR3 has 14 residues. V lost 2 bases to trimming and J lost 8 bases, with 14 bases between them. This receptor was obtained from an adult with an advanced solid tumor such as melanoma, head and neck, liver or kidney cancer. Sample: CD4+ or CD8+ T cells sorted from blood, taken in a trial of the OX40 agonist ivuxolimab. The V gene is TRBV6-5, the J gene TRBJ2-3; no clear D. In nucleotides, the CDR3 is TGTGCCAGCAGTTACGAACAGAGGTTCGGTACGCAGTATTTT. This translates into CASSYEQRFGTQYF.